This T cell receptor beta chain originates from a study of PD-1 blockade in classical Hodgkin lymphoma. TCRdb's table, derived via immunoSEQ multiplex PCR, lists solely in-frame clones and lacks some. The repertoire holds under 30,000 clones, 85% seen once, with about 2.6% in the top ten. Study-level points and caveats: Why the repertoires differ is still unclear, perhaps disease activity or prior therapy.

Each of the patients experienced relapse following autologous stem cell transplantation, and their brentuximab vedotin exposure differed. Starting with thawed PBMCs, CD4+ T cells were purified by magnetic negative selection. CDR3 length: 12 residues. Germline V lookup: CDR1 LNHDA, CDR2 SQIVND (reference sequence). V was pared by 2 bases and J by 11 bases, with 12 bases between. In the case of this clone: Antigen: not known.

The input for sequencing was CD4+ T cells from blood, taken at baseline. The receptor's source is a human donor with classical Hodgkin lymphoma. The rearrangement links TRBV19 to TRBJ1-1, with a possible D match to TRBD1 (5 bases). CDR3 residues: CASSIRAGMAFF. The CDR3 DNA reads as TGTGCCAGTAGTATACGGGCAGGGATGGCTTTCTTT.